This TCR beta chain derives from a study of CD8 T cells in ankylosing spondylitis. Overall study findings and caveats: Before this, some motif variants had been reported in reactive arthritis synovial fluid and blood. Reports say disease-linked clones showed up significantly more in matched ankylosing spondylitis synovial fluid. Within ankylosing spondylitis blood, a TCR beta motif made up of roughly eight highly homologous variants appeared to be characteristic.

The CDR3 sequence is 12 residues long. Germline V gives CDR1 SQVTM, CDR2 ANQGSEA. Trimming pared 1 base from V and 5 bases from J, leaving 9 bases between. Researchers built TCR beta libraries using quantitative 5'-RACE with molecular barcodes. TCRdb itself ran the 5' RACE reads through MiXCR, one entry per CDR3 protein. The sample includes fewer than 400,000 distinct CDR3 sequences, 6.5% to 10% of them seen just once. Note on this clonotype: Antigen specificity is unknown.

The chain employs TRBV29-1 and TRBJ2-7; D remains unclear. The receptor comes from a male donor with ankylosing spondylitis. The sample comprised blood, either unsorted or a sorted T cell fraction (not recorded which). The CDR3 coding sequence is TGCAGCGTTGAAGGCCTTACGCACGAGCAGTACTTC. Translation gives CSVEGLTHEQYF.